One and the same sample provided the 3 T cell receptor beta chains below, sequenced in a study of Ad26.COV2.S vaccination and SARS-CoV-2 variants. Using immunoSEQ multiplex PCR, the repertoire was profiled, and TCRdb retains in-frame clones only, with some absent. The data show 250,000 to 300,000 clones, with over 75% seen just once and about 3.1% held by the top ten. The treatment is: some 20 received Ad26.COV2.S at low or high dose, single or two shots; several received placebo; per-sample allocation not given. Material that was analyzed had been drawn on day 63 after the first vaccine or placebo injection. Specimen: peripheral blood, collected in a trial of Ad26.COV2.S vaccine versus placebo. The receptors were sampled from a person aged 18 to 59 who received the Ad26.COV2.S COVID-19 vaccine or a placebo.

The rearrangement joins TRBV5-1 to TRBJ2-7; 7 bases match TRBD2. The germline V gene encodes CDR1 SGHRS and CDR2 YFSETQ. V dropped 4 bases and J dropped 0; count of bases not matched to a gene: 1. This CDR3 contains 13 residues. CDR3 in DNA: TGCGCCAGCAGCCAGCGGGACTCCTACGAGCAGTACTTC. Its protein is CASSQRDSYEQYF. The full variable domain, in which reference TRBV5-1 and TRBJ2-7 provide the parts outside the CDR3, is KAGVTQTPRYLIKTRGQQVTLSCSPISGHRSVSWYQQTPGQGLQFLFEYFSETQRNKGNFPGRFSGRQFSNSRSEMNVSTLELGDSALYLCASSQRDSYEQYFGPGTRLTVT.

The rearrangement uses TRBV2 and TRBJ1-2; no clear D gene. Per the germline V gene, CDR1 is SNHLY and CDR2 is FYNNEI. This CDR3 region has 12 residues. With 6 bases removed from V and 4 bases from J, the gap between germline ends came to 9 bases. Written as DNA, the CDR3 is TGTGCCAGCAGAGAGGACTCCTATGGCTACACCTTC. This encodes CASREDSYGYTF.

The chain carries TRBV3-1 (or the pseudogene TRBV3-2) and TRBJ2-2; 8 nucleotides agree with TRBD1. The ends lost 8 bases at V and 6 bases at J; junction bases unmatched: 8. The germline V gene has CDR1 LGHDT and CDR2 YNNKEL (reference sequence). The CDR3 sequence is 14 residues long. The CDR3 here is CASSTTGVAGELFF. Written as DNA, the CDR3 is TGTGCCAGCTCTACGACAGGGGTGGCCGGGGAGCTGTTTTTT.